Each of the 32 T cell receptor beta chains below was sequenced from the same sample in a study of CXCR3-negative and CXCR3-positive naive CD8 T cells. It was by 5' RACE with UMI labels that the TRB cDNA libraries were prepared. TCRdb reprocessed the 5' RACE reads and keeps a single row for each CDR3 protein, giving no DNA. The listing contains approximately 74,000 distinct CDR3 sequences. Sequenced sample: naive CXCR3- CD8+ T cells from blood. This sample's subset: CD45RO-CCR7+CD27+CD95- naive CD8+ T cells lacking CXCR3 (TNR3-). The receptor source for this set is a human donor in good health. Some clones in this sample may be carry-over from other donors' samples.

The rearrangement uses TRBV4-1 and TRBJ1-1; absent DNA, TCRdb's TRBD1 call cannot be checked. The CDR3 sequence is 16 residues long. Germline V gene data show CDR1 as MGHRA and CDR2 as YSYEKL. The chain's CDR3 is CASSQNTGAMNTEAFF.

The chain combines TRBV5-6 with TRBJ2-7; TCRdb lists TRBD1, though no DNA is available to test this call. The CDR3 covers 14 residues. Germline assignment: CDR1 SGHDT and CDR2 YYEEEE. This CDR3 reads CASSLVRGHYEQYF. Using reference TRBV5-6 and TRBJ2-7 for the parts outside the CDR3, the full variable domain is DAGVTQSPTHLIKTRGQQVTLRCSPKSGHDTVSWYQQALGQGPQFIFQYYEEEERQRGNFPDRFSGHQFPNYSSELNVNALLLGDSALYLCASSLVRGHYEQYFGPGTRLTVT.

This chain uses TRBV9 with TRBJ1-2. Germline V gene sequence: CDR1 SGDLS, CDR2 YYNGEE. The CDR3 length is 14 residues. Here the CDR3 reads CASSVAEENYGYTF. Variable domain in full (rest from reference TRBV9 and TRBJ1-2): DSGVTQTPKHLITATGQRVTLRCSPRSGDLSVYWYQQSLDQGLQFLIQYYNGEERAKGNILERFSAQQFPDLHSELNLSSLELGDSALYFCASSVAEENYGYTFGSGTRLTVV.

The chain uses TRBV29-1 and TRBJ2-7; TCRdb calls TRBD2, which cannot be checked without DNA. This CDR3 is built from 15 residues. Germline CDR1 is SQVTM and CDR2 is ANQGSEA. The CDR3 loop reads CSVEGAIEKPYEQYF.

The V call is TRBV7-2, the J call TRBJ2-4; TCRdb returns TRBD2, unconfirmable since there is no DNA. The CDR3 length is 16 residues. Germline lookup yields CDR1 SGHTA and CDR2 FQGNSA. CDR3 loop: CASSLGGGGRNNIQYF. The whole variable domain, remainder taken from reference TRBV7-2 and TRBJ2-4, is GAGVSQSPSNKVTEKGKDVELRCDPISGHTALYWYRQSLGQGLEFLIYFQGNSAPDKSGLPSDRFSAERTGGSVSTLTIQRTQQEDSAVYLCASSLGGGGRNNIQYFGAGTRLSVL.

The chain combines TRBV7-9 with TRBJ2-1. CDR3 length equals 13 residues. CDR1 is SEHNR, CDR2 FQNEAQ, per germline (reference sequence). CDR3 region: CASSKVAGNEQFF.

The chain joins TRBV29-1 to TRBJ2-5; TCRdb's D call of TRBD1 is untestable without DNA. The germline gives CDR1 SQVTM, CDR2 ANQGSEA. This CDR3 has 12 residues. CDR3 loop: CSARDRQETQYF.

CDR3 in amino acids: CASSLNSQETQYF. The chain has TRBV5-1 and TRBJ2-5. This CDR3 contains 13 residues. Germline CDR1 SGHRS, CDR2 YFSETQ.

V gene TRBV11-2 combines with J gene TRBJ1-1. The CDR3 is 14 amino acids. CDR1 and CDR2 from the germline V gene are SGHAT and FQNNGV. CDR3 protein: CASTFNTGKTEAFF.

The rearrangement uses TRBV28 and TRBJ2-7; TCRdb designates TRBD2, a call that cannot be tested without DNA. The CDR3 spans 20 residues. CDR1 MDHEN and CDR2 SYDVKM come from the germline V gene. The CDR3 region is CASSLALPVASGRMKHEQYF.

The J gene is TRBJ2-1, the V gene TRBV28; TCRdb's D call, TRBD2, is unchecked because there is no DNA. The CDR3 is made up of 17 amino acids. CDR1 and CDR2 from the germline V gene are MDHEN and SYDVKM. This CDR3 is CASSLGTSGGAHNEQFF.

The chain has TRBV7-6 and TRBJ2-1; TCRdb's D call, TRBD2, is unchecked because there is no DNA. This CDR3 has 15 residues. Germline CDR1 and CDR2: SGHVS and FNYEAQ. CDR3 region: CASSLAALAGIEQFF.

This chain uses TRBV4-1 with TRBJ2-1. Germline V CDR1 and CDR2: MGHRA, YSYEKL. This CDR3 has 14 residues. The CDR3 sequence is CASSQDRQYNEQFF.

The J gene is TRBJ2-3, the V gene TRBV28; no DNA is available, so the TRBD1 call from TCRdb remains unchecked. In germline, CDR1 is MDHEN, CDR2 SYDVKM. There are 12 residues in the CDR3. The CDR3: CASSFPDDTQYF.

This chain links TRBV20-1 with TRBJ2-1; TCRdb outputs TRBD2, but without DNA this stays unchecked. From germline, CDR1 is DFQATT and CDR2 SNEGSKA (reference sequence). CDR3 length: 16 residues. The chain's CDR3 is CSANKLAGGSYNEQFF.

The CDR3 is CASSSTSGGPYYEQYF. The chain employs TRBV5-1 and TRBJ2-7; TCRdb's D call of TRBD2 is untestable without DNA. This CDR3 region has 16 residues. Per the germline V gene, CDR1 is SGHRS and CDR2 is YFSETQ.

The chain couples TRBV5-6 to TRBJ2-7; there is no DNA to check the TCRdb D call of TRBD2. Germline lookup yields CDR1 SGHDT and CDR2 YYEEEE. This CDR3 has 14 residues. CDR3 protein: CASSLGGSVYEQYF.

The chain uses TRBV12-3 or TRBV12-4 and TRBJ2-3; the TCRdb call, TRBD1, lacks DNA for checking. This CDR3 contains 14 residues. The CDR3 spells CASSLTEGTDTQYF.

The rearrangement joins TRBV6-1 to TRBJ2-2; the TRBD1 assignment by TCRdb is unverifiable without DNA. There are 15 residues in the CDR3. Germline loops: CDR1 MNHNS, CDR2 SASEGT. The CDR3 sequence is CASSEPGARTGELFF.

The chain has TRBV28 and TRBJ2-2; lacking DNA, the TRBD1 call made by TCRdb goes unchecked. Germline V gene sequence: CDR1 MDHEN, CDR2 SYDVKM. The CDR3 has 16 residues. This CDR3 reads CASSPEQGARTGELFF.

The rearrangement links TRBV6-5 to TRBJ2-5; TCRdb returns TRBD2, unconfirmable since there is no DNA. In germline, CDR1 is MNHEY, CDR2 SVGAGI. This CDR3 region has 13 residues. CDR3 in amino acids: CASQRGRVETQYF.

The gene calls are TRBV20-1 and TRBJ2-1; TCRdb's D call, TRBD2, is unchecked because there is no DNA. CDR1 DFQATT and CDR2 SNEGSKA come from the germline V gene (reference sequence). The CDR3 runs to 19 residues. The CDR3 region is CSARDLTSGGFNSYNEQFF.

The chain has TRBV28 and TRBJ2-7; TCRdb's D call, TRBD1, is unchecked because there is no DNA. The CDR3 length is 12 residues. Germline V gene data show CDR1 as MDHEN and CDR2 as SYDVKM. This CDR3 is CASSLTDYEQYF.

The CDR3 reads CASSFESSTDTQYF. The J gene is TRBJ2-3, the V gene TRBV27. CDR3 length equals 14 residues. Germline V lookup: CDR1 MNHEY, CDR2 SMNVEV (reference sequence).

V usage is TRBV27 and J usage is TRBJ2-3. Germline assignment: CDR1 MNHEY and CDR2 SMNVEV (reference sequence). This CDR3 contains 14 residues. The CDR3 sequence: CASSLSSSTDTQYF.

The gene calls are TRBV7-6 and TRBJ2-7. The germline V gene encodes CDR1 SGHVS and CDR2 FNYEAQ. The CDR3 extends over 13 amino acids. The CDR3 region is CASSLNPSYEQYF.

CDR3 residues: CASSFGGGGEQFF. V usage is TRBV7-3 and J usage is TRBJ2-1; the D gene TCRdb calls, TRBD1, cannot be checked with no DNA. The CDR3 has 13 amino acids. In germline, CDR1 is SGHTA, CDR2 FQGTGA.

This chain connects TRBV12-3 or TRBV12-4 to TRBJ2-1; TCRdb's D gene call, TRBD2, goes unchecked for lack of DNA. The CDR3 runs to 18 residues. The CDR3 loop reads CASSLAPGSSGRSDEQFF.

The V gene is TRBV10-3, the J gene TRBJ2-1; lacking DNA, the TRBD1 call made by TCRdb goes unchecked. Germline V lookup: CDR1 ENHRY, CDR2 SYGVKD. The CDR3 totals 14 residues. CDR3: CATGQGLFFNEQFF.

The chain carries TRBV29-1 and TRBJ2-3; the D call from TCRdb, TRBD1, cannot be confirmed without DNA. The CDR3 consists of 13 residues. Germline CDR1 is SQVTM and CDR2 is ANQGSEA. CDR3 sequence: CSVFGGATDTQYF.

The chain recombines TRBV6-6 with TRBJ2-1; TCRdb selects TRBD2, and the lack of DNA leaves this call unchecked. The CDR3 covers 17 residues. Germline V CDR1 and CDR2: MNHNY, SVGAGI (reference sequence). The CDR3 spells CASSYSTGTTGFNEQFF.

The chain joins TRBV5-1 to TRBJ2-2; TCRdb's D call of TRBD1 is untestable without DNA. This CDR3 spans 15 amino acids. Germline lookup yields CDR1 SGHRS and CDR2 YFSETQ. The CDR3: CASSSLDRGPGELFF.